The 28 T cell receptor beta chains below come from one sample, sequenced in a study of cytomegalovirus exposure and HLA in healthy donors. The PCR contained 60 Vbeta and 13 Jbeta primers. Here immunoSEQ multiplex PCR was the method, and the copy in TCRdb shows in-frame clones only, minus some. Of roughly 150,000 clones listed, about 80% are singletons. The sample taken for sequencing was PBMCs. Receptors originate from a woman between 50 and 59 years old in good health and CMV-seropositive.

CDR3 sequence: CASSQGRRGGSNTGELFF. The CDR3 coding sequence is TGCGCCAGCAGCCAAGGTAGGAGGGGGGGATCGAACACCGGGGAGCTGTTTTTT. V gene TRBV4-1 combines with J gene TRBJ2-2, with a tentative D call TRBD2 (7 bases). CDR1 MGHRA and CDR2 YSYEKL come from the germline V gene. V was trimmed by 1 base and J by 0 bases, leaving 15 bases between them. The CDR3 length is 18 residues.

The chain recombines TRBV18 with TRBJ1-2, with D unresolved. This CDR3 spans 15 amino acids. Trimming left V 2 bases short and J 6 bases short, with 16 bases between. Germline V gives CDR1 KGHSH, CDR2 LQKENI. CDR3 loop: CASSPIGRGPDGYTF. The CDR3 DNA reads TGTGCCAGCTCACCAATTGGGCGGGGTCCGGATGGCTACACCTTC. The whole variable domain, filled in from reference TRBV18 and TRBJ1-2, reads NAGVMQNPRHLVRRRGQEARLRCSPMKGHSHVYWYRQLPEEGLKFMVYLQKENIIDESGMPKERFSAEFPKEGPSILRIQQVVRGDSAAYFCASSPIGRGPDGYTFGSGTRLTVV.

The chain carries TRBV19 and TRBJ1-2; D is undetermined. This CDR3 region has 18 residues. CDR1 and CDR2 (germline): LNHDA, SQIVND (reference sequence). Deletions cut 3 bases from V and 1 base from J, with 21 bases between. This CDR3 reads CASSIHQFPVGLNYGYTF. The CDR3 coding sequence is TGTGCCAGTAGTATCCATCAATTTCCAGTAGGACTTAACTATGGCTACACCTTC.

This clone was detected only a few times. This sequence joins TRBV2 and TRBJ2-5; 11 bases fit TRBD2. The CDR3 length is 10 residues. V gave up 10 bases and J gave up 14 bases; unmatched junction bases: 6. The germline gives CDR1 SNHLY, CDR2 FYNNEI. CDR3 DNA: TGTGCCACACAGACTAGCGGGGCCTACTTC. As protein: CATQTSGAYF.

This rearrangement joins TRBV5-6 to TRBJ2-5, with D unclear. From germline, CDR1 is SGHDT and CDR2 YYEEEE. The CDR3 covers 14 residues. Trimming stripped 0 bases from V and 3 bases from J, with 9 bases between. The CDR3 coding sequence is TGTGCCAGCAGCTTGGTTGGCTCCGAAGAGACCCAGTACTTC. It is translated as CASSLVGSEETQYF.

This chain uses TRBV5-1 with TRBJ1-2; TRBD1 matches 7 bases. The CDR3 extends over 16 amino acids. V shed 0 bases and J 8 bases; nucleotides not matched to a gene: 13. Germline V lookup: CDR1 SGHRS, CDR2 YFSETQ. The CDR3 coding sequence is TGCGCCAGCAGCTTGGACCAGGGGGAAGGATATGACGGCTACACCTTC. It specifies CASSLDQGEGYDGYTF.

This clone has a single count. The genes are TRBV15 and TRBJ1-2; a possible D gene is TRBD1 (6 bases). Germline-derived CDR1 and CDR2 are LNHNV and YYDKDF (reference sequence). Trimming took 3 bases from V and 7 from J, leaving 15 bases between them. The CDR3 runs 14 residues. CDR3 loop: CATSSSTGSRGYTF. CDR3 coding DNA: TGTGCCACCAGCAGCAGCACAGGGTCTCGTGGCTACACCTTC.

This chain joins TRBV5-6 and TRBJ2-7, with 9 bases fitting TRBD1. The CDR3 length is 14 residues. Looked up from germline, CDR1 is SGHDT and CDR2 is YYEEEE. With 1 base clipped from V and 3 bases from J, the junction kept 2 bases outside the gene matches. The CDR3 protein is CASSLRDRDYEQYF. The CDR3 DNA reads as TGTGCCAGCAGCTTGAGGGACAGGGACTACGAGCAGTACTTC. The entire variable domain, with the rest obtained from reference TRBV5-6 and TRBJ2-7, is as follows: DAGVTQSPTHLIKTRGQQVTLRCSPKSGHDTVSWYQQALGQGPQFIFQYYEEEERQRGNFPDRFSGHQFPNYSSELNVNALLLGDSALYLCASSLRDRDYEQYFGPGTRLTVT.

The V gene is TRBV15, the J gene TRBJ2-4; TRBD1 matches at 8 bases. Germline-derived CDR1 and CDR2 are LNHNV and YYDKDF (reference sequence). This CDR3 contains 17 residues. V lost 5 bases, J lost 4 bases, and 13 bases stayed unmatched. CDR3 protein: CATSGSPDRAWKNIQYF. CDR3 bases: TGTGCCACCAGCGGAAGCCCGGACAGGGCGTGGAAAAACATTCAGTACTTC.

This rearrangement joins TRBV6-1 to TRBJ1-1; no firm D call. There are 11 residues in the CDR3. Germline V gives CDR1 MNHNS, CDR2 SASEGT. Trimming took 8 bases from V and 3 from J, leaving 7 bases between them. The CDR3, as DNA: TGTGCCAGCGTACAGCACACTGAAGCTTTCTTT. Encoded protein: CASVQHTEAFF.

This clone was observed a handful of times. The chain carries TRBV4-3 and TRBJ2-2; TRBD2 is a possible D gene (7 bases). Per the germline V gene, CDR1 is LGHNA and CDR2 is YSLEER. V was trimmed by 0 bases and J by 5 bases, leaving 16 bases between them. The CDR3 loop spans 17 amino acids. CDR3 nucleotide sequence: TGCGCCAGCAGCCAAGATCCCCGGGGGGCAGGTACCGGGGAGCTGTTTTTT. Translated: CASSQDPRGAGTGELFF.

CDR3: CASSPQAGGEIEQFF. The CDR3 DNA is TGTGCCAGCAGCCCTCAGGCCGGGGGGGAGATTGAGCAGTTCTTC. The V call is TRBV5-4, the J call TRBJ2-1; 8 bases agree with TRBD2. From germline, CDR1 is SGHNT and CDR2 YYREEE (reference sequence). The length of the CDR3 is 15 residues. V trimming: 4 bases; J trimming: 9 bases; junction bases outside the gene matches: 12.

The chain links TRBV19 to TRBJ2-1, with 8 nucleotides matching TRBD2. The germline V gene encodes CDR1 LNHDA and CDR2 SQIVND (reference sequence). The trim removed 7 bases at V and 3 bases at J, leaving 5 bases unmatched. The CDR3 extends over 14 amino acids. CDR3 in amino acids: CASTPGLDYNEQFF. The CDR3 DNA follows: TGTGCCAGTACCCCGGGACTAGACTACAATGAGCAGTTCTTC.

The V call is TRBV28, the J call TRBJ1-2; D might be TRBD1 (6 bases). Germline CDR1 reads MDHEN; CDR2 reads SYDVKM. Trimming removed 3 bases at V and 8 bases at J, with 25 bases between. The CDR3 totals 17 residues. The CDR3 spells CASSLNAPRGRVWGYTF. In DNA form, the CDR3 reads TGTGCCAGCAGTTTGAATGCCCCCAGGGGAAGGGTTTGGGGCTACACCTTC.

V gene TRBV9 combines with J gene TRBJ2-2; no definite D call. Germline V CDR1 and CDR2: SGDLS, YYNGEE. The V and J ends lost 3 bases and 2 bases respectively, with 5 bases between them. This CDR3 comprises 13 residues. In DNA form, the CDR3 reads TGTGCCAGCAGCGACACCAACACCGGGGAGCTGTTTTTT. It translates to CASSDTNTGELFF.

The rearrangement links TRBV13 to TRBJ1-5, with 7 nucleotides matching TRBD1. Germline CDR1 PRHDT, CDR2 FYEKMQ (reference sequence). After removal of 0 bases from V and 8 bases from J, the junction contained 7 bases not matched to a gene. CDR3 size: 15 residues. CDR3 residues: CASSLGQGDLKPQHF. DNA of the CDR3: TGTGCCAGCAGCTTAGGGCAGGGGGACCTTAAGCCCCAGCATTTT.

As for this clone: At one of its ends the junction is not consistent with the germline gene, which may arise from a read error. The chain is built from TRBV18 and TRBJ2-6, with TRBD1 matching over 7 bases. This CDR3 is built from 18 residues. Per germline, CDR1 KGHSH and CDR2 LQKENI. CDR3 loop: CASSPRGQASSGTNVLTF. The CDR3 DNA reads TGTGCCAGCTCACCACGAGGACAGGCCAGCTCTGGGACCAACGTCCTGACTTTC.

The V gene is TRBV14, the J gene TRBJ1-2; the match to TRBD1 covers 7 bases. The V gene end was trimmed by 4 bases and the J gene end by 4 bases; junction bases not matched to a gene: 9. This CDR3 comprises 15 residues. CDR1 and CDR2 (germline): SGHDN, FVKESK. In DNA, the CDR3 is TGTGCCAGCAGCCCGAGGACAGGTCCCCTCTATGGCTACACCTTC. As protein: CASSPRTGPLYGYTF. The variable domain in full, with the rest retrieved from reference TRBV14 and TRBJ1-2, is EAGVTQFPSHSVIEKGQTVTLRCDPISGHDNLYWYRRVMGKEIKFLLHFVKESKQDESGMPNNRFLAERTGGTYSTLKVQPAELEDSGVYFCASSPRTGPLYGYTFGSGTRLTVV.

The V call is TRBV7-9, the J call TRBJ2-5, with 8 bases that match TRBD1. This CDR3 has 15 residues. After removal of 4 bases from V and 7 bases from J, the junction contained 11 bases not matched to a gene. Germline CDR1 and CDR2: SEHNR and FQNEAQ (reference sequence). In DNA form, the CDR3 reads TGTGCCAGCAGCTCGACAGGGGCCCATCAGGGGACCCAGTACTTC. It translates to CASSSTGAHQGTQYF.

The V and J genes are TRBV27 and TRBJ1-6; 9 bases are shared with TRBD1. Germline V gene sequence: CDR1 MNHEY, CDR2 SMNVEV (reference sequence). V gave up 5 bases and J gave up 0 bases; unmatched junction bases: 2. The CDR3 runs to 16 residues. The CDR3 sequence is CASSLTGGSYNSPLHF. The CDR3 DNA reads TGTGCCAGCAGTCTGACAGGGGGCTCCTATAATTCACCCCTCCACTTT.

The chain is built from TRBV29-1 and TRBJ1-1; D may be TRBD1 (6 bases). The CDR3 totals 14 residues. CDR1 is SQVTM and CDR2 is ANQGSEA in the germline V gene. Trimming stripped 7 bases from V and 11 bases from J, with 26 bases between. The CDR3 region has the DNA TGCAGCGCCTCGCGTCCCGGGACAATGACTACGGCTTTCTTT. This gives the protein CSASRPGTMTTAFF.

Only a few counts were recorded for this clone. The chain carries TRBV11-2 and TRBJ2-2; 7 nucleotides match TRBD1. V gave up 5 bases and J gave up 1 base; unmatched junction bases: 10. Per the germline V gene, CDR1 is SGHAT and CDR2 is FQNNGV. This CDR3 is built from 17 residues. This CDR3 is CASSHTPRTGNTGELFF. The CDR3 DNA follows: TGTGCCAGCAGCCATACACCGCGGACAGGGAACACCGGGGAGCTGTTTTTT.

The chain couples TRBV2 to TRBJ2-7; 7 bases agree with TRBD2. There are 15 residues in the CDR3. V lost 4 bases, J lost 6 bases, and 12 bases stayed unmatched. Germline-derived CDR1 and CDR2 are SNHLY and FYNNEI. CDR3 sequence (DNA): TGTGCCAGCAGTGTTGCGGGGGTCCGAAAAAGCGAGCAGTACTTC. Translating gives CASSVAGVRKSEQYF.

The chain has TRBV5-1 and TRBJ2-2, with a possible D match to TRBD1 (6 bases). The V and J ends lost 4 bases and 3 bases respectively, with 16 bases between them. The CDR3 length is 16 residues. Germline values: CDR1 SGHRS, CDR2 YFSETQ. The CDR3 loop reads CASSPNPTGDTGELFF. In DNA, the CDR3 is TGCGCCAGCAGCCCTAATCCGACAGGAGACACCGGGGAGCTGTTTTTT.

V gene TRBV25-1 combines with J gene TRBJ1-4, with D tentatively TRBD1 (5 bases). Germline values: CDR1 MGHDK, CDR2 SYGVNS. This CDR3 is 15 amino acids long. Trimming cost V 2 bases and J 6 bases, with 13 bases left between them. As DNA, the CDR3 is TGTGCCAGCAGTGAAGGTGGAAGGGGTGATGAAAAACTGTTTTTT. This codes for CASSEGGRGDEKLFF.

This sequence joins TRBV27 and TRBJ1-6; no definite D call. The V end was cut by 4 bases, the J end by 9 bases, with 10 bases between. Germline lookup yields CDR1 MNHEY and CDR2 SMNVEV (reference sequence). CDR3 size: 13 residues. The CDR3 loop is CASSSGGSSPLHF. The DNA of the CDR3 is TGTGCCAGCAGTTCCGGTGGTAGTTCACCCCTCCACTTT.

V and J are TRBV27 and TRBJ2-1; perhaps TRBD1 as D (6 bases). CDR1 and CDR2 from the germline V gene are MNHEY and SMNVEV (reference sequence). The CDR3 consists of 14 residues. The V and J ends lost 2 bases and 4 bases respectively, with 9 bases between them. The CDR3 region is CASSLTGTYNEQFF. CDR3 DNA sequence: TGTGCCAGCAGTTTAACTGGGACATACAATGAGCAGTTCTTC.

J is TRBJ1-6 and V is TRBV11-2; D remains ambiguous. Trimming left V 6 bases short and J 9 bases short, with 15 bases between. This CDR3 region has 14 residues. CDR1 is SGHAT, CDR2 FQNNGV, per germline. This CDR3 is CASSYTSRGSPLHF. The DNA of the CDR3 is TGTGCCAGCAGTTATACGTCTCGGGGTTCACCCCTCCACTTT.